The rows below give T cell receptor beta chains drawn from one sample of a study of spatial heterogeneity in lung cancer. TCRdb independently ran MiXCR on the 5' RACE reads; one entry per CDR3 protein. The table has around 95,000 distinct CDR3 sequences, 4.4% seen once; the top ten hold 21%. This material consisted of lung tumor tissue, taken at surgery. The receptor set was obtained from a male donor with early-stage non-small cell lung cancer. Each CDR3 is given without its conserved first and last residue.

length	J	V	CDR3
14	TRBJ1-2	TRBV7-9	ASSFLGSERTYGYT
13	TRBJ2-3	TRBV11-2	ASSFGTEYTDTQY
12	TRBJ1-1	TRBV12-3/TRBV12-4	ASSPRSGGTEAF
13	TRBJ2-1	TRBV20-1	SARGFGVPYNEQF
10	TRBJ1-6	TRBV7-9	ASSQPGSPLH
12	TRBJ2-7	TRBV5-1	ASSSDPTGNKEY
15	TRBJ2-7	TRBV5-6	ASSLGFDTVRPYEQY
14	TRBJ2-1	TRBV20-1	SARDLFQGVSNEQF
10	TRBJ1-4	TRBV10-2	ASSEGVQKLF
14	TRBJ2-1	TRBV11-2	ASSLEAGSPYNEQF
13	TRBJ2-2	TRBV5-1	ASSWDSLNTGELF
14	TRBJ2-1	TRBV10-3	AIQLAGDPTYNEQF
11	TRBJ1-2	TRBV4-1	ASRGGLGYGYT
12	TRBJ2-2	TRBV7-2	ASSLEPLAGELF
9	TRBJ2-3	TRBV20-1	SARKGGLQY
12	TRBJ1-1	TRBV29-1	SVRQGSGYTEAF
12	TRBJ2-7	TRBV20-1	SAKGGLVPYEQY
13	TRBJ2-5	TRBV12-5	ASGLGRNSGETQY
11	TRBJ2-1	TRBV11-1	ASSLERGVEQF
14	TRBJ2-1	TRBV28	ASSDRTSGSFNEQF
11	TRBJ2-7	TRBV6-2/TRBV6-3	ASSFGPSYEQY
12	TRBJ2-7	TRBV20-1	SASGLADSYEQY